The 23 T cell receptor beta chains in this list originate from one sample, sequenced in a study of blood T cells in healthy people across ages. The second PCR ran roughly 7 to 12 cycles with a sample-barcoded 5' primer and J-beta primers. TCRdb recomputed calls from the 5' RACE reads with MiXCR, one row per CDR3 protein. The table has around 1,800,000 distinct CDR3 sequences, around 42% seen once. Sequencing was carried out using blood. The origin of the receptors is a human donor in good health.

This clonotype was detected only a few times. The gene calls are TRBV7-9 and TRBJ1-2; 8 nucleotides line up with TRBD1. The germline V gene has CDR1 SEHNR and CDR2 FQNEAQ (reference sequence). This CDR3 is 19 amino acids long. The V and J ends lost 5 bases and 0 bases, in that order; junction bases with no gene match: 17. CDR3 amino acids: CASSPNPGQGRLSNYGYTF. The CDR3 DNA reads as TGTGCCAGCAGCCCTAACCCAGGACAGGGACGCTTATCTAACTATGGCTACACCTTC.

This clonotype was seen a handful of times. DNA of the CDR3: TGTGCCAGTAGTACCGATGACAGGGTCGATGGCTACACCTTC. This sequence encodes CASSTDDRVDGYTF. J is TRBJ1-2 and V is TRBV19; TRBD1 matches 7 bases. V was pared by 4 bases and J by 6 bases, with 8 bases of the junction left unmatched. This CDR3 is 14 amino acids long. The germline CDR1 and CDR2 sequences are LNHDA and SQIVND (reference sequence). The complete variable domain, with remaining parts taken from reference TRBV19 and TRBJ1-2, reads DGGITQSPKYLFRKEGQNVTLSCEQNLNHDAMYWYRQDPGQGLRLIYYSQIVNDFQKGDIAEGYSVSREKKESFPLTVTSAQKNPTAFYLCASSTDDRVDGYTFGSGTRLTVV.

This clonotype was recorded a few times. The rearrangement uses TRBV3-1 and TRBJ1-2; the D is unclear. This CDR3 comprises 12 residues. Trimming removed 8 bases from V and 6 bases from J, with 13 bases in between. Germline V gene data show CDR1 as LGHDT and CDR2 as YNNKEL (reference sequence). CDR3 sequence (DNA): TGTGCCAGCGGGAGTGGGGTGAATGGCTACACCTTC. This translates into CASGSGVNGYTF. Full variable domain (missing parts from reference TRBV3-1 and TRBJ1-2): DTAVSQTPKYLVTQMGNDKSIKCEQNLGHDTMYWYKQDSKKFLKIMFSYNNKELIINETVPNRFSPKSPDKAHLNLHINSLELGDSAVYFCASGSGVNGYTFGSGTRLTVV.

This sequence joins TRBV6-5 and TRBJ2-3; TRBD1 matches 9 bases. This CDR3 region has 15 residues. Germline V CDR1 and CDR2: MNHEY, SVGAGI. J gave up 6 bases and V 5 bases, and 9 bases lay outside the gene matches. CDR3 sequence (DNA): TGTGCCAGCAGTCCCTATCGGACAGGGGAGGATACGCAGTATTTT. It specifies CASSPYRTGEDTQYF.

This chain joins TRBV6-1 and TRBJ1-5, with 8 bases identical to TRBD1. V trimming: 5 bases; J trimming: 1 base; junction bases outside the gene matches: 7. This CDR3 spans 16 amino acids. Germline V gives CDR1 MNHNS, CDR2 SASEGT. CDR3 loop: CASSPPGGLSNQPQHF. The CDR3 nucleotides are TGTGCCAGCAGTCCCCCAGGGGGCCTAAGCAATCAGCCCCAGCATTTT.

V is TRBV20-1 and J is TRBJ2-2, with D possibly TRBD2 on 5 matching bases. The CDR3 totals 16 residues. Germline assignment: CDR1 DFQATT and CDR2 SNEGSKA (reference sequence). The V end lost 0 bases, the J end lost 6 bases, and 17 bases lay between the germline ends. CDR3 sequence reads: CSARDQRRGGAGELFF. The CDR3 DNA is TGCAGTGCTAGAGACCAGAGACGAGGAGGCGCCGGGGAGCTGTTTTTT.

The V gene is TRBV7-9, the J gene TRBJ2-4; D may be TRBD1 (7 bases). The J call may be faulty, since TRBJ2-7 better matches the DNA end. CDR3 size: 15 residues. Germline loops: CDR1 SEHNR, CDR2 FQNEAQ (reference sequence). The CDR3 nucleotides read TGTGCCAGCAGCCCTGGACAGGATCTGGGAGGCGAGCAGTACTTC. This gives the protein CASSPGQDLGGEQYF.

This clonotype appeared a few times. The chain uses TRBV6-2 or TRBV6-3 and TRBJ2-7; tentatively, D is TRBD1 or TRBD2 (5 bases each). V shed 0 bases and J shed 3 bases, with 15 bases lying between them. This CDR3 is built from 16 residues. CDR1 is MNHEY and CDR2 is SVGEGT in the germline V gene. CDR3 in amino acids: CASSYSIGGTDYEQYF. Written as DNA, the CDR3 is TGTGCCAGCAGTTACTCGATTGGGGGAACTGACTACGAGCAGTACTTC.

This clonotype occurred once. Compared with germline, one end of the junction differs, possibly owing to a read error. The CDR3 loop reads CAGSGPGQGADEQYF. The DNA for the CDR3 is TGTGCCGGCAGTGGCCCGGGACAGGGGGCGGACGAGCAGTACTTC. This chain joins TRBV6-4 and TRBJ2-7; 12 bases agree with TRBD1. The CDR3 covers 15 residues. Germline V CDR1 and CDR2: MRHNA, SNTAGT.

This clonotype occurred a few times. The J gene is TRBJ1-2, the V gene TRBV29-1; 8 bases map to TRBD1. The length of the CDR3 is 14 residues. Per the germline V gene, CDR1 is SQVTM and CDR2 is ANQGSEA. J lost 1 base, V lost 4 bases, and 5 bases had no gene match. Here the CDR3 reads CSVVGQDNNYGYTF. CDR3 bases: TGCAGCGTTGTGGGACAGGATAATAACTATGGCTACACCTTC. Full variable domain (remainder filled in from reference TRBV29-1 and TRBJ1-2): SAVISQKPSRDICQRGTSLTIQCQVDSQVTMMFWYRQQPGQSLTLIATANQGSEATYESGFVIDKFPISRPNLTFSTLTVSNMSPEDSSIYLCSVVGQDNNYGYTFGSGTRLTVV.

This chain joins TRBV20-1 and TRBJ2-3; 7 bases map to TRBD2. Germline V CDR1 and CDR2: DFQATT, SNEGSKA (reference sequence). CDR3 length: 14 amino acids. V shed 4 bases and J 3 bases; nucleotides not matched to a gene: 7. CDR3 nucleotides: TGCAGTGCTACTCGGGGGGTTAGTACAGATACGCAGTATTTT. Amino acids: CSATRGVSTDTQYF.

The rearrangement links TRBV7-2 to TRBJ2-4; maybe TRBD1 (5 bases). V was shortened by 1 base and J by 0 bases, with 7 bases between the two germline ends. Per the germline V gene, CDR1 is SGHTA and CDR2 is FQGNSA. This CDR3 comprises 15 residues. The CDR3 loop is CASSLGGQAKNIQYF. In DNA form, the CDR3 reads TGTGCCAGCAGCTTAGGAGGACAAGCCAAAAACATTCAGTACTTC.

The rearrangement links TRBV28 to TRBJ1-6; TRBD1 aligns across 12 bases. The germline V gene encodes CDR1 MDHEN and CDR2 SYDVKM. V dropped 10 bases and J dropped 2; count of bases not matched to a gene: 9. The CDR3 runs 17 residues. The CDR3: CAIGTGGFLTYNSPLHF. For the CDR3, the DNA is TGTGCCATCGGGACAGGGGGCTTCCTTACCTATAATTCACCCCTCCACTTT.

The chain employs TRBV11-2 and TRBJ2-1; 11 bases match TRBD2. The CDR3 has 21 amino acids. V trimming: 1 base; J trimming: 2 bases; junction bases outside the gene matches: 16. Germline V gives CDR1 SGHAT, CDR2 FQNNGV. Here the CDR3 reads CASSLGYTGTSGKSPYNEQFF. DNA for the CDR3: TGTGCCAGCAGCTTAGGATACACCGGGACTAGCGGTAAGAGCCCCTACAATGAGCAGTTCTTC.

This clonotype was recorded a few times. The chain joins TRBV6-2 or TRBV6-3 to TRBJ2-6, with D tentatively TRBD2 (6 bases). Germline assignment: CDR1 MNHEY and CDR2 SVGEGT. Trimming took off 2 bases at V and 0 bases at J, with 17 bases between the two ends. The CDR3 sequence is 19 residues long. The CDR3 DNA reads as TGTGCCAGCAGTTACCCTATTCGGGGGAGGAGCTCTGGGGCCAACGTCCTGACTTTC. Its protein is CASSYPIRGRSSGANVLTF.

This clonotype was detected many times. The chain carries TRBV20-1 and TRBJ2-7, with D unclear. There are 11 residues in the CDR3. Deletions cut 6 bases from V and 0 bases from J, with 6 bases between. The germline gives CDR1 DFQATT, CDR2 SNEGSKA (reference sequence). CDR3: CSATSSYEQYF. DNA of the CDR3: TGCAGTGCCACGAGCTCCTACGAGCAGTACTTC.

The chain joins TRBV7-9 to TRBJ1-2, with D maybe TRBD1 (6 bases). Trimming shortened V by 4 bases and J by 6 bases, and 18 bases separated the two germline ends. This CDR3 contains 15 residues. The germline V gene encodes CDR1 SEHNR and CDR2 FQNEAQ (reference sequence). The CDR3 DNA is TGTGCCAGCAGCTCGGGTAGGGGGTCCAGGGATGGCTACACCTTC. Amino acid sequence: CASSSGRGSRDGYTF.

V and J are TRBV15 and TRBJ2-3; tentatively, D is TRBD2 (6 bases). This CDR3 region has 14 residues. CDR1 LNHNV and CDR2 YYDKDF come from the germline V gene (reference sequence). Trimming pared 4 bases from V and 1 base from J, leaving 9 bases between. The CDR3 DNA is TGTGCCACCAGCATTAGCGGTCGCACAGATACGCAGTATTTT. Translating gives CATSISGRTDTQYF.

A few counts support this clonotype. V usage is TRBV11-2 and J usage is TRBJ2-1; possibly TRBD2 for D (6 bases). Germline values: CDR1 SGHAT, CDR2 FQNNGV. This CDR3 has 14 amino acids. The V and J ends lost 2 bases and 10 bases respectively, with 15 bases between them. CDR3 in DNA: TGTGCCAGCAGCTTATTGGGCGGGGAAGCAGAGCAGTTCTTC. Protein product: CASSLLGGEAEQFF.

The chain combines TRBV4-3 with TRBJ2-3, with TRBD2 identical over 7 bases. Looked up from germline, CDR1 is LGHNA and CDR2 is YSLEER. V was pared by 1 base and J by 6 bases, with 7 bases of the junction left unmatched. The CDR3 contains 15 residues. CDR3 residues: CASSQGLAGGDTQYF. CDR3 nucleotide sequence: TGCGCCAGCAGCCAAGGACTAGCCGGCGGGGATACGCAGTATTTT.

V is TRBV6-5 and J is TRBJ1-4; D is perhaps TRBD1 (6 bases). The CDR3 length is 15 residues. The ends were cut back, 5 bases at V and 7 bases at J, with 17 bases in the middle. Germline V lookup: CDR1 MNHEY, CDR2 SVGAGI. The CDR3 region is CASSLTGPLVEKLFF. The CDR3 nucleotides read TGTGCCAGCAGTCTAACAGGGCCTCTTGTTGAAAAACTGTTTTTT.

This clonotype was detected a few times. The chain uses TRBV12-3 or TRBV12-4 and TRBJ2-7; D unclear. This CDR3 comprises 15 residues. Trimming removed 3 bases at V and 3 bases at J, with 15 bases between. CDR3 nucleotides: TGTGCCAGCAGTTTTAAGGGTACCGACTTCTACGAGCAGTACTTC. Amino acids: CASSFKGTDFYEQYF.

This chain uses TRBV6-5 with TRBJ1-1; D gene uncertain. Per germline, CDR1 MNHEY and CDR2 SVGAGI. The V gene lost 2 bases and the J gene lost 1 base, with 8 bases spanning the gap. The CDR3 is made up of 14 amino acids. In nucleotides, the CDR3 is TGTGCCAGCAGTTACCGGTCCCCGAACACTGAAGCTTTCTTT. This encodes CASSYRSPNTEAFF.